The rows below give T cell receptor beta chains drawn from one sample of a study of T cells in Graves' hyperthyroidism and ophthalmopathy. TCRdb passed the multiplex PCR reads through MiXCR, listing each CDR3 protein once. The sample lists roughly 510,000 distinct CDR3 sequences, under 25% occurring once. The sequenced material came from blood. The receptors come from a man in his late teens or twenties with Graves' hyperthyroidism. The CDR3 runs from the conserved cysteine through the conserved F or W. The D gene is left open where the match is weak. The size entry is marked missing in some rows and otherwise reads once, few, many or a size class.

>many|TRBD1|TRBV6-2/TRBV6-3|TRBJ1-5
CASSYSGTGFQPQHF
TGTGCCAGCAGTTACTCAGGGACAGGGTTTCAGCCCCAGCATTTT
>few|-|TRBV4-1|TRBJ1-6
CANPKNSPLHF
TGCGCCAACCCGAAGAATTCACCCCTCCACTTT
>many|TRBD1|TRBV7-9|TRBJ1-1
CASRGTGGATEAFF
TGTGCCAGCAGGGGCACAGGGGGGGCCACTGAAGCTTTCTTT
>many|-|TRBV28|TRBJ2-7
CASLGPGSSYEQYF
TGTGCCAGCCTTGGTCCGGGAAGCTCCTACGAGCAGTACTTC
>many|-|TRBV5-1|TRBJ2-7
CASSLSGLTEEEQYF
TGCGCCAGCAGCTTGAGTGGACTCACGGAGGAAGAGCAGTACTTC
>few|TRBD1|TRBV12-3/TRBV12-4|TRBJ1-2
CASSSGTGLPGYTF
TGTGCCAGCAGTTCCGGGACAGGGCTCCCTGGCTACACCTTC
>-|TRBD2|TRBV3-1|TRBJ2-5
CASSQGSGVYQETQYF
TGTGCCAGCAGCCAAGGGAGCGGGGTGTACCAAGAGACCCAGTACTTC
>many|-|TRBV18|TRBJ2-7
CASSSGNYEQYF
TGTGCCAGCAGCTCAGGGAACTACGAGCAGTACTTC
>many|-|TRBV28|TRBJ2-5
CASSTRAAKETQYF
TGTGCCAGCAGTACCCGGGCCGCGAAGGAGACCCAGTACTTC
>many|-|TRBV12-3/TRBV12-4|TRBJ2-7
CASSAGPGLSYEQYF
TGTGCCAGCAGTGCCGGACCGGGACTCTCCTACGAGCAGTACTTC
>-|-|TRBV27|TRBJ1-2
CASGFRGGYTF
TGTGCCAGCGGGTTCCGCGGGGGCTACACCTTC
>few|-|TRBV7-8|TRBJ1-3
CASSPRTRLGSGNTIYF
TGTGCCAGCAGCCCTCGGACCCGCCTGGGATCCGGCAACACCATATATTTT
>many|TRBD1|TRBV6-1|TRBJ2-7
CASSVFPGQGYEQYF
TGTGCCAGCAGTGTATTTCCAGGACAGGGGTACGAGCAGTACTTC
>few|TRBD1|TRBV4-2|TRBJ2-5
CASSQGVRLAGGGETQYF
TGTGCCAGCAGCCAAGGGGTGAGGTTAGCAGGGGGCGGAGAGACCCAGTACTTC
>many|-|TRBV3-1|TRBJ1-1
CASSQVAGRSEAFF
TGTGCCAGCAGCCAAGTCGCAGGGCGGTCTGAAGCTTTCTTT
>few|-|TRBV7-6|TRBJ2-5
CASSLEGAKETQYF
TGTGCCAGCAGCTTGGAAGGGGCCAAAGAGACCCAGTACTTC
>-|-|TRBV11-2|TRBJ1-5
CASSQVGQPQQF
TGTGCCAGCAGCCAGGTCGGTCAGCCCCAGCAGTTT
>-|-|TRBV20-1|TRBJ1-1
CSASTLFEAFF
TGCAGTGCGTCAACGTTATTTGAAGCTTTCTTT
>few|TRBD2|TRBV28|TRBJ2-7
CASSSAGRAYEQYF
TGTGCCAGCAGTTCAGCGGGACGGGCCTACGAGCAGTACTTC
>many|-|TRBV6-2/TRBV6-3|TRBJ2-7
CASSSTMWEQYF
TGTGCCAGCAGCTCGACCATGTGGGAGCAGTACTTC
>-|TRBD1|TRBV30|TRBJ1-2
CAWSPDRDGYGYTF
TGTGCCTGGAGTCCCGACAGGGATGGTTATGGCTACACCTTC
>-|TRBD2|TRBV7-9|TRBJ2-5
CASSLGVLAGKETQYF
TGTGCCAGCAGCCTAGGCGTACTAGCGGGGAAAGAGACCCAGTACTTC
>many|TRBD1|TRBV30|TRBJ1-1
CARDRGMNTEAFF
TGTGCCAGAGACAGGGGAATGAACACTGAAGCTTTCTTT
>many|-|TRBV5-1|TRBJ1-2
CASSLEGFNYGYTF
TGCGCCAGCAGCTTGGAAGGCTTTAACTATGGCTACACCTTC
>many|-|TRBV6-2/TRBV6-3|TRBJ1-1
CASSYEGTNGFF
TGTGCCAGCAGTTACGAGGGAACCAATGGTTTCTTT
>many|-|TRBV11-2|TRBJ1-1
CASSLIAGRRSTEAFF
TGTGCCAGCAGCTTAATCGCCGGGAGACGGAGCACTGAAGCTTTCTTT
>few|TRBD1|TRBV28|TRBJ2-2
CASRSKTGGNGELFF
TGTGCCAGCAGAAGCAAGACAGGGGGAAACGGGGAGCTGTTTTTT
>-|TRBD2|TRBV6-4|TRBJ2-6
CASSLPGGSSGANVLTF
TGTGCCAGCAGCCTGCCGGGGGGGTCCTCTGGGGCCAACGTCCTGACTTTC
>many|-|TRBV6-1|TRBJ2-2
CASSPNAGELFF
TGTGCCAGCAGTCCAAATGCCGGGGAGCTGTTTTTT
>-|TRBD2|TRBV4-1|TRBJ2-7
CASSQDGSGGYEQYF
TGCGCCAGCAGCCAAGATGGTAGCGGGGGGTACGAGCAGTACTTC
>many|-|TRBV28|TRBJ2-7
CASSAPVGSYEQYF
TGTGCCAGCAGCGCCCCGGTGGGGAGCTACGAGCAGTACTTC
>many|TRBD1|TRBV5-1|TRBJ1-2
CASSPPGQGFGYTF
TGCGCCAGCAGCCCCCCGGGACAGGGTTTTGGCTACACCTTC
>many|-|TRBV28|TRBJ1-1
CASSFPLRGARTEAFF
TGTGCCAGCAGTTTCCCTCTCCGTGGGGCTCGGACTGAAGCTTTCTTT
>-|TRBD1|TRBV29-1|TRBJ1-1
CSVSGTGDTEAFF
TGCAGCGTTTCAGGGACAGGGGACACTGAAGCTTTCTTT
>-|-|TRBV29-1|TRBJ2-7
CSVEGAYEQYF
TGCAGCGTTGAAGGAGCCTACGAGCAGTACTTC
>-|-|TRBV28|TRBJ2-4
CASTPVGTAKNIQYF
TGTGCCAGCACCCCCGTCGGGACAGCCAAAAACATTCAGTACTTC
>few|TRBD2|TRBV10-3|TRBJ2-2
CAIRAGGPGTGELFF
TGTGCCATCCGAGCGGGAGGGCCAGGCACCGGGGAGCTGTTTTTT
>-|-|TRBV6-2/TRBV6-3|TRBJ2-5
CATLPGDGDYQETQYF
TGTGCCACACTTCCGGGGGATGGGGATTACCAAGAGACCCAGTACTTC
>many|-|TRBV2|TRBJ1-1
CASSEATEAWAFF
TGTGCCAGCAGTGAAGCCACAGAGGCCTGGGCTTTCTTT
>-|-|TRBV24-1|TRBJ1-5
CATSDPRQGNQPQHF
TGTGCCACCAGTGATCCGCGACAGGGCAATCAGCCCCAGCATTTT
>many|TRBD1|TRBV5-1|TRBJ1-3
CASSTTGAGNTIYF
TGCGCCAGCAGCACGACAGGGGCTGGAAACACCATATATTTT
>many|-|TRBV7-3|TRBJ1-5
CASSLTAGHINQPQHF
TGTGCCAGCAGCTTAACGGCGGGACATATCAATCAGCCCCAGCATTTT
>many|TRBD1|TRBV5-1|TRBJ2-7
CASSYMIQGQAPEQYF
TGCGCCAGCAGTTACATGATACAGGGGCAAGCTCCCGAGCAGTACTTC
>many|-|TRBV28|TRBJ1-6
CASSFPGTCCSPLHF
TGTGCCAGCAGTTTCCCCGGGACCTGCTGTTCACCCCTCCACTTT